This TCR beta chain was recovered during a study of T cells in Graves' hyperthyroidism and ophthalmopathy (dated by TCRdb to about 2019). Concerning the study at large: Peripheral blood was collected at initial diagnosis, before any treatment. To identify TCR V-J signatures that set the groups apart, the researchers used a discovery cohort of more than 95 patients, made up of fewer than 50 with Graves' ophthalmopathy and 55 to 65 with stable Graves' hyperthyroidism. Whether ophthalmopathy could be predicted prospectively was tested in an independent validation cohort made up of 18 to 20 hyperthyroidism patients plus 17 patients who later progressed to ophthalmopathy. The 75 to 100 discovery patients were randomly split 7:3 into training and test sets. In addition, the study compared T-cell repertoires in thyroid tissue and in blood from six Graves' hyperthyroidism patients. After blood sampling, hyperthyroidism patients were treated with methimazole at a starting dose of 30 mg daily, and ophthalmopathy patients were treated with high-dose intravenous methylprednisolone. The paper reports TCR Vbeta CDR3 sequencing of 140 or so peripheral blood samples: some 41 ophthalmopathy, 75 to 80 hyperthyroidism and around 17 progressor patients.

The germline V gene encodes CDR1 MDHEN and CDR2 SYDVKM. V is clipped by 3 bases and J by 4 bases, and the sequence between their germline boundaries is 14 bases long. Inclusive of the bounding cysteine and phenylalanine, the CDR3 is 15 residues long. This entry keeps only the CDR3 DNA: 45 bases, framed from base 1. General findings and caveats noted by the study authors: Blood samples also contained most of the expanded thyroid clonotypes (frequency above 0.001), which suggests that blood repertoires may reflect thyroid immune responses. In validation, the model predicted progression to ophthalmopathy a median of around six months before onset, with roughly 70% sensitivity and 72.22% specificity. No statistical method was used to set the sample size in advance, and investigators knew the group allocation. A model built on a 13 V-J signature distinguished ophthalmopathy from stable hyperthyroidism, reaching over 85% sensitivity and 81.08% specificity in cross-validation and 80%/75% in testing.

Stable Graves' hyperthyroidism was defined as no progression to ophthalmopathy during 18 months of follow-up. Hyperthyroidism patients were newly diagnosed, with disease duration under 2 months, and aged 18 to 65 years. Any patient with an uncontrolled infection, another autoimmune disease, pregnancy or lactation was excluded. Diagnoses relied on clinical symptoms, serum thyroxine and TRAb, thyroid ultrasound and orbital computed tomography. Ficoll-Paque density gradient centrifugation was used to isolate PBMCs from around 10 ml of fresh peripheral blood. Trizol reagent was used to extract total RNA, and RNA quality was then checked on an Agilent 2100 Bioanalyzer. The TCR beta CDR3 regions were amplified from RNA transcripts. For the first round of RT-PCR on the TCR CDR3, the HTBI primer set was used together with the Qiagen OneStep RT-PCR kit. Libraries were constructed in a second round of multiplex PCR, after which size selection and purification were carried out. Paired-end sequencing of the libraries was performed with 100 bp reads on an Illumina HiSeq2000. For the original study's pipeline: SOAPnuke was used to process the raw data, removing reads that contained adapters or uncalled bases, had a mean Phred below 15, or lacked an exact match to the constant primer or identifier. High-quality paired reads were merged with COPE v1.2.5, and unique nucleotide sequences were defined as clonotypes. Clonotypes were aligned to IMGT TRBV, TRBD and TRBJ reference segments using MiTCR v1.1. Analysis was restricted to V-J combinations with a frequency above 0.0001, which covered 99% to 99.2% of repertoires. The TCS score was defined as the ratio of F50 (clonal expansion) to E x V (chaos), calculated using BLOSUM62-based TCRdist between CDR3 peptides within each V-J. Welch's t-statistics and random forest reduced several hundred V-J features to about 12, which were used in a naive Bayes classifier (R e1071). In TCRdb, the public reads were trimmed at Q25 with fastp and aligned with MiXCR, with productive beta chains retained. Each record represents a unique CDR3 protein, reported with the most common genes and DNA among its rows. The V and J calls and clone size are TCRdb's, not the authors'. The sample data list hundreds of thousands of distinct CDR3 sequences, and 14% of these were observed just once. Roughly 10% of the sample belongs to the ten largest clones.

Comments on this clonotype: Its specific antigen is unknown. Per-base quality was not reported, and no clone a single base away is much larger than it.

The sample was blood. Here the chain combines TRBV28 and TRBJ2-3, with no confident D gene call. This clonotype originated in a young woman with Graves' hyperthyroidism. For the CDR3, the sequence is CASSFRTPLADTQYF. The nucleotides are TGTGCCAGCAGTTTTCGGACCCCACTCGCAGATACGCAGTATTTT.